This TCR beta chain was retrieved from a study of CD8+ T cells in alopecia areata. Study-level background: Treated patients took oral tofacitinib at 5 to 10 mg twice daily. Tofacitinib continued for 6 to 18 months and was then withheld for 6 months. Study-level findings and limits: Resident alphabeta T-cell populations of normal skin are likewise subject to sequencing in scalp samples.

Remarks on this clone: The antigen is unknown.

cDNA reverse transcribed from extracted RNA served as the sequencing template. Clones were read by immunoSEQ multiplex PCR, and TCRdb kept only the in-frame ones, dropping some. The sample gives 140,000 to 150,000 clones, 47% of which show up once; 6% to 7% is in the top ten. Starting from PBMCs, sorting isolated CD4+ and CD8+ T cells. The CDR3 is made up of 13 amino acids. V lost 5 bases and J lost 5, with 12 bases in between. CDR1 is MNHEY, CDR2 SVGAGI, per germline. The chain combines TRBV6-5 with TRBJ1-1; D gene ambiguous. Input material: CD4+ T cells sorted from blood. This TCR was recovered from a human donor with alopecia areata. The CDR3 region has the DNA TGTGCCAGCAGTCGGCGAAGTATAACTGAAGCTTTCTTT. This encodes CASSRRSITEAFF.